This TCR beta chain emerged from a study of blood T cell repertoires in COVID-19. Study-level information: Whether acute or convalescent, the COVID-19 samples came from the United States, Italy and Spain. T cells, B-cell-depleted T cells, or PBMCs supplied cDNA or gDNA.

Germline trimming cut 4 bases from V and 2 bases from J; bases unmatched to any gene: 9. CDR1 is SGHDT, CDR2 YYEEEE, per germline. The CDR3 totals 15 residues. Original processing notes: Reference gene primers were amplified, and this amplification served to estimate nucleated cell counts. Repertoires were generated with immunoSEQ multiplex PCR, while TCRdb's copy carries only in-frame clones and drops some. That table is the source of V, J and clone size, and D and trimming were worked out from the DNA. Of approximately 200,000 clones in the sample, roughly 94% are singletons; the top ten hold about 0.76%. Seattle's cohort entered during active infection and was followed longitudinally.

Sequenced input: peripheral blood. The chain joins TRBV5-6 to TRBJ2-7, with TRBD2 identical over 7 bases. The source of this sequence is a man aged 25 to 40 with COVID-19, enrolled during active disease. CDR3 protein: CASSLAGEPPYEQYF. In nucleotides, the CDR3 is TGTGCCAGCAGCCTCGCGGGGGAGCCCCCCTACGAGCAGTACTTC.